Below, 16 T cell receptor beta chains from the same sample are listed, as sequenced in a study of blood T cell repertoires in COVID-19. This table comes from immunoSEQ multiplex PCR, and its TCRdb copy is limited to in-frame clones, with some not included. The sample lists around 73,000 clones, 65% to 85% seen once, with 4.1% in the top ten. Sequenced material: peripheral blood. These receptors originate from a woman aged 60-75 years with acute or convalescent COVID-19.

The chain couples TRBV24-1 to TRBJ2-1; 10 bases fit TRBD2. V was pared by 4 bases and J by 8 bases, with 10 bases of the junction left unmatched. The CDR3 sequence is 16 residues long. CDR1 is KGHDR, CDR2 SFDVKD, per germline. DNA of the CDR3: TGTGCCACCAGTGACCGGACTAGCGGTATTAAGGATGAGCAGTTCTTC. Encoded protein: CATSDRTSGIKDEQFF.

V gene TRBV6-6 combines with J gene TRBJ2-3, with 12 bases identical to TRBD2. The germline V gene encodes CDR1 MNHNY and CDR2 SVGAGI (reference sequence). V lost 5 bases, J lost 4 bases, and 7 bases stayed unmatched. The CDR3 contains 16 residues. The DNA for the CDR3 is TGTGCCAGCAGTCACGGACTAGCGGGGTTCTCAGATACGCAGTATTTT. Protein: CASSHGLAGFSDTQYF.

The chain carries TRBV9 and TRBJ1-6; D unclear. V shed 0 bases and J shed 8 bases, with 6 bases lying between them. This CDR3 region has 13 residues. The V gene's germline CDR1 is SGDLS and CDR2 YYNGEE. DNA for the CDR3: TGTGCCAGCAGCGTAGCTACGGATTCACCCCTCCACTTT. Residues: CASSVATDSPLHF.

CDR3 in amino acids: CASSDGRAQYF. CDR3 nucleotides: TGTGCCAGCAGTGACGGGCGGGCACAGTATTTT. The chain couples TRBV6-4 to TRBJ2-3; D possibly corresponds to TRBD2 (5 bases). Trimming took 2 bases from V and 12 from J, leaving 9 bases between them. The V gene's germline CDR1 is MRHNA and CDR2 SNTAGT. This CDR3 spans 11 amino acids.

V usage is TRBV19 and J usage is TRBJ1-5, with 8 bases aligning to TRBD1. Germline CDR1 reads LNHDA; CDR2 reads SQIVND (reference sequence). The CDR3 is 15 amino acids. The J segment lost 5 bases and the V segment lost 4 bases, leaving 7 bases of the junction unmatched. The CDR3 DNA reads TGTGCCAGTAGTAAGCGGCAGGGGGCTTATCAGCCCCAGCATTTT. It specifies CASSKRQGAYQPQHF.

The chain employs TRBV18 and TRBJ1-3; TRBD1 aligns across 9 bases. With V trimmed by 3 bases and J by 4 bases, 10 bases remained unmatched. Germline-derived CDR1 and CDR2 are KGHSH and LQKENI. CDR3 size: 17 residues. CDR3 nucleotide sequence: TGTGCCAGCTCACCCCTGGACAGGGGAGTATCCGGAAACACCATATATTTT. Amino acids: CASSPLDRGVSGNTIYF.

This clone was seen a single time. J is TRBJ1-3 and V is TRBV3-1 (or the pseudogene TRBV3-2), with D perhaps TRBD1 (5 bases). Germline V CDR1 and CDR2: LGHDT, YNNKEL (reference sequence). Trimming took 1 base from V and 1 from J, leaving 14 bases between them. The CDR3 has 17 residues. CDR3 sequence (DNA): TGTGCCAGCAGCCAAGTCTGGCAGGGTAGGTCTGGAAACACCATATATTTT. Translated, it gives CASSQVWQGRSGNTIYF.

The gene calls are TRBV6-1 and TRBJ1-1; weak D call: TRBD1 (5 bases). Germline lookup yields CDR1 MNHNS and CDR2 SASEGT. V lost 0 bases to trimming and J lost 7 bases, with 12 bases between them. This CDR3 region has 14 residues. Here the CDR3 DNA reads TGTGCCAGCAGTGAAGCACCTACAAGGGGTGAAGCTTTCTTT. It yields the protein CASSEAPTRGEAFF.

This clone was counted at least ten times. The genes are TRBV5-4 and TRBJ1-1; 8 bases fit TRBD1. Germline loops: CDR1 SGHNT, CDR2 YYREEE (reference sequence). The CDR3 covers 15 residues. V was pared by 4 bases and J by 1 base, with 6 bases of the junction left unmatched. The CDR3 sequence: CASSLPGGANTEAFF. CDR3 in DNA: TGTGCCAGCAGCCTTCCAGGGGGCGCGAACACTGAAGCTTTCTTT.

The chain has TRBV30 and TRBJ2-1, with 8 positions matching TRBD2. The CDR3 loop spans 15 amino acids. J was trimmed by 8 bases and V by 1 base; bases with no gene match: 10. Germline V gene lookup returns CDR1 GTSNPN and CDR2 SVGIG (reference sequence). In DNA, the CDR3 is TGTGCCTGGAGTGGGAGAAAGCGGGGGATCGATGAGCAGTTCTTC. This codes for CAWSGRKRGIDEQFF.

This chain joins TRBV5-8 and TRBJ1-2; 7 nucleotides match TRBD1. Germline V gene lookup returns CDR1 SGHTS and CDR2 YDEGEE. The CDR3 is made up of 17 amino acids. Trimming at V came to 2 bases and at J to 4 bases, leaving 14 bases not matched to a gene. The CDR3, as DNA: TGTGCCAGCAGCTTTCAAGGGACAGCTGTTTCGGGCTATGGCTACACCTTC. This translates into CASSFQGTAVSGYGYTF.

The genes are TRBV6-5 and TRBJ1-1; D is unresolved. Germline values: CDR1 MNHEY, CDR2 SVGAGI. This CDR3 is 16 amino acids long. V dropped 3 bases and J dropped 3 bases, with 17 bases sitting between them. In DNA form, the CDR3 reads TGTGCCAGCAGTTATGGGATGGAGGCCCCTTACACTGAAGCTTTCTTT. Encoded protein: CASSYGMEAPYTEAFF.

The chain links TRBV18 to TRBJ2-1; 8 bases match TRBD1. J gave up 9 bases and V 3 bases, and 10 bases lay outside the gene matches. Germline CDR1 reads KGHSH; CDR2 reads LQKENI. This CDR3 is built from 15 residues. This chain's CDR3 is CASSPGTRGQGEQFF. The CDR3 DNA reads TGTGCCAGCTCACCTGGAACCAGGGGGCAGGGTGAGCAGTTCTTC.

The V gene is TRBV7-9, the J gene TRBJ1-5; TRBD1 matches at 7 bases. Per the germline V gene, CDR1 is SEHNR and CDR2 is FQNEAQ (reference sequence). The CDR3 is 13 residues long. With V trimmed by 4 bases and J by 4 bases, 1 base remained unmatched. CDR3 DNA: TGTGCCAGCAGCTGGGACAGTAATCAGCCCCAGCATTTT. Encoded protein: CASSWDSNQPQHF.

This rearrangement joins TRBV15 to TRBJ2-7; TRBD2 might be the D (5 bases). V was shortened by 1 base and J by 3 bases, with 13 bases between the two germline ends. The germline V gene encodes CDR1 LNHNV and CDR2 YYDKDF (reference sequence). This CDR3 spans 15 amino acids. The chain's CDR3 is CATSRGSLEGYEQYF. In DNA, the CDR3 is TGTGCCACCAGCAGAGGGTCCCTCGAGGGCTACGAGCAGTACTTC.

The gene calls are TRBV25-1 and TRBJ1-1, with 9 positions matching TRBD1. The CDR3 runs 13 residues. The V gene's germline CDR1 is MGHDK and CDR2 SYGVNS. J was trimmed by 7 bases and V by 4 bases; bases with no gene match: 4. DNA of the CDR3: TGTGCCAGCAGTGTCCCGGGACAGGGTGAAGCTTTCTTT. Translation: CASSVPGQGEAFF.